The 4 T cell receptor beta chains below were found in one sample sequenced in a study of read filtering for tumor transcriptome and immune sequencing. Molecular barcoded adaptors covering alpha/delta and beta/gamma chains were used on approximately 400 ng RNA. TCRdb reprocessed the reads with MiXCR, giving one entry per CDR3 protein. This table holds around 50,000 distinct CDR3 sequences, 20% to 25% found once. Sequences were obtained from a population of CD138-negative cells sorted from bone marrow. The receptors were gathered from a donor aged 40 or over with multiple myeloma.

This clonotype was seen ten or more times. This sequence joins TRBV7-3 and TRBJ2-2; possible D gene TRBD2, 6 bases. V was cut by 5 bases and J by 1 base, with 11 bases left in between. The CDR3 runs 15 residues. Germline V CDR1 and CDR2: SGHTA, FQGTGA. The DNA for the CDR3 is TGTGCCAGCAGCGCAAGGGAGGAGAACACCGGGGAGCTGTTTTTT. Translation gives CASSAREENTGELFF.

The chain carries TRBV4-1 and TRBJ2-1; 14 bases are a match to TRBD2. Germline CDR1 and CDR2: MGHRA and YSYEKL. The CDR3 totals 18 residues. Trimming at V came to 4 bases and at J to 5 bases, leaving 10 bases not matched to a gene. Here the CDR3 reads CASSRGLAGGSRHNEQFF. The CDR3 coding sequence is TGCGCCAGCAGCCGAGGACTAGCGGGGGGTTCTAGGCACAATGAGCAGTTCTTC.

The chain couples TRBV12-3 or TRBV12-4 to TRBJ1-5; possible D gene TRBD1, 6 bases. Trimming took off 3 bases at V and 1 base at J, with 10 bases between the two ends. This CDR3 spans 15 amino acids. CDR3 bases: TGTGCCAGCAGTTTCGGACAGACGAGCAATCAGCCCCAGCATTTT. This gives the protein CASSFGQTSNQPQHF.

The chain links TRBV19 to TRBJ2-7; perhaps D is TRBD1 or TRBD2 (5 bases each). The CDR3 loop spans 12 amino acids. The V end lost 5 bases, the J end lost 4 bases, and 9 bases lay between the germline ends. Looked up from germline, CDR1 is LNHDA and CDR2 is SQIVND (reference sequence). The DNA for the CDR3 is TGTGCCAGTAGTCCCGGGGCTTACGAGCAGTACTTC. Translation: CASSPGAYEQYF.